One sample yielded the 14 T cell receptor beta chains listed below, sequenced in a study of blood T cell repertoires in COVID-19. TCRdb's copy holds only in-frame clones and misses some; the assay was immunoSEQ multiplex PCR. The sample records approximately 170,000 clones, approximately 86% being singletons. Material for sequencing was peripheral blood. The receptor source for this set is a middle-aged man with active or convalescent COVID-19.

V gene TRBV6-5 combines with J gene TRBJ1-2; the match to TRBD1 covers 9 bases. Germline V gene data show CDR1 as MNHEY and CDR2 as SVGAGI. The CDR3 is 14 amino acids. The V gene end was trimmed by 5 bases and the J gene end by 8 bases; junction bases not matched to a gene: 9. CDR3 protein: CASSHADRGDGYTF. CDR3 bases: TGTGCCAGCAGTCACGCTGACAGGGGGGACGGCTACACCTTC.

The rearrangement links TRBV5-1 to TRBJ1-4; maybe TRBD1 (6 bases). The CDR3 covers 15 residues. Trimming shortened V by 0 bases and J by 7 bases, and 13 bases separated the two germline ends. Germline CDR1 reads SGHRS; CDR2 reads YFSETQ. The CDR3 region is CASSLATGLGEKLFF. Here the CDR3 DNA reads TGCGCCAGCAGCTTGGCGACAGGACTTGGTGAAAAACTGTTTTTT.

The chain links TRBV12-3 or TRBV12-4 to TRBJ1-6, with D unclear. V was shortened by 6 bases and J by 6 bases, with 6 bases between the two germline ends. The CDR3 loop spans 12 amino acids. CDR3 nucleotide sequence: TGTGCCAGCAGCCGTCTTAATTCACCCCTCCACTTT. Amino acid sequence: CASSRLNSPLHF.

The genes are TRBV7-3 and TRBJ2-1; D is possibly TRBD1 (6 bases). The germline V gene encodes CDR1 SGHTA and CDR2 FQGTGA. The CDR3 length is 18 residues. Trimming took 0 bases from V and 2 from J, leaving 17 bases between them. Written as DNA, the CDR3 is TGTGCCAGCAGCTTAACCCCTGGGGGCCCAGCTACCTACAATGAGCAGTTCTTC. This encodes CASSLTPGGPATYNEQFF.

This clone has a single count. The chain couples TRBV5-1 to TRBJ1-6; a possible D gene is TRBD1 (5 bases). The CDR3 length is 16 residues. V lost 4 bases, J lost 0 bases, and 11 bases lay in between. Per the germline V gene, CDR1 is SGHRS and CDR2 is YFSETQ. CDR3 sequence reads: CASSKIDSSYNSPLHF. CDR3 in DNA: TGCGCCAGCAGCAAAATCGACAGCTCCTATAATTCACCCCTCCACTTT.

This chain uses TRBV10-3 with TRBJ1-1, with D maybe TRBD1 (6 bases). V was pared by 3 bases and J by 1 base, with 9 bases between. The CDR3 is made up of 14 amino acids. From germline, CDR1 is ENHRY and CDR2 SYGVKD. The DNA for the CDR3 is TGTGCCATCAGTGATTGGGGACAGAACACTGAAGCTTTCTTT. Its protein product is CAISDWGQNTEAFF.

This clone was detected only once. The J gene is TRBJ1-2, the V gene TRBV30, with D possibly matching TRBD1 (5 bases). CDR1 is GTSNPN, CDR2 SVGIG, per germline (reference sequence). The CDR3 totals 14 residues. V was shortened by 4 bases and J by 5 bases, with 17 bases between the two germline ends. In nucleotides, the CDR3 is TGTGCCTGGACCCCCGACAGAGGAACGTATGGCTACACCTTC. It yields the protein CAWTPDRGTYGYTF.

This clone was recorded only once. The chain has TRBV7-2 and TRBJ2-1; TRBD1 agrees at 12 bases. The germline CDR1 and CDR2 sequences are SGHTA and FQGNSA. V was pared by 7 bases and J by 7 bases, with 11 bases of the junction left unmatched. This CDR3 has 16 amino acids. CDR3 in amino acids: CASTVMGQGARNEQFF. The DNA of the CDR3 is TGTGCCAGCACCGTCATGGGACAGGGGGCGAGAAATGAGCAGTTCTTC. The full variable domain, in which reference TRBV7-2 and TRBJ2-1 provide the parts outside the CDR3, is GAGVSQSPSNKVTEKGKDVELRCDPISGHTALYWYRQSLGQGLEFLIYFQGNSAPDKSGLPSDRFSAERTGGSVSTLTIQRTQQEDSAVYLCASTVMGQGARNEQFFGPGTRLTVL.

This sequence joins TRBV13 and TRBJ1-2; 8 bases line up with TRBD1. J was trimmed by 4 bases and V by 5 bases; bases with no gene match: 3. The CDR3 loop spans 13 amino acids. Germline CDR1 reads PRHDT; CDR2 reads FYEKMQ (reference sequence). The CDR3 nucleotides read TGTGCCAGCAGCGTCGACAGGGGCTATGGCTACACCTTC. Protein sequence: CASSVDRGYGYTF.

V and J are TRBV7-2 and TRBJ2-1; the match to TRBD2 covers 10 bases. Looked up from germline, CDR1 is SGHTA and CDR2 is FQGNSA. The CDR3 consists of 16 residues. The trim removed 6 bases at V and 6 bases at J, leaving 11 bases unmatched. The CDR3 loop is CASSLPGTSEPNEQFF. The CDR3 bases are TGTGCCAGCAGTTTACCCGGGACTAGCGAACCCAATGAGCAGTTCTTC.

This chain uses TRBV2 with TRBJ1-1; TRBD1 might be the D (5 bases). This CDR3 has 15 amino acids. V was trimmed by 7 bases and J by 1 base, leaving 16 bases between them. The V gene's germline CDR1 is SNHLY and CDR2 FYNNEI. The CDR3 loop reads CASTQGSTENTEAFF. The DNA for the CDR3 is TGTGCCAGCACCCAAGGGTCGACAGAGAACACTGAAGCTTTCTTT.

The rearrangement links TRBV5-6 to TRBJ1-5, with D perhaps TRBD1 (5 bases). Trimming cost V 0 bases and J 3 bases, with 7 bases left between them. Germline loops: CDR1 SGHDT, CDR2 YYEEEE. The CDR3 loop spans 14 amino acids. DNA of the CDR3: TGTGCCAGCAGCTTGGCAGGGTTCAATCAGCCCCAGCATTTT. This gives the protein CASSLAGFNQPQHF.

CDR3 sequence: CASRLRDSTYEQYF. DNA for the CDR3: TGCGCCAGCAGACTTCGGGACAGCACCTACGAGCAGTACTTC. V usage is TRBV5-1 and J usage is TRBJ2-7; 7 nucleotides agree with TRBD1. V shed 5 bases and J 2 bases; nucleotides not matched to a gene: 7. This CDR3 spans 14 amino acids. Germline CDR1 and CDR2: SGHRS and YFSETQ.

The V and J genes are TRBV30 and TRBJ1-2; D unresolved. V gave up 1 base and J gave up 4 bases, with 4 bases separating them. This CDR3 comprises 11 residues. CDR1 and CDR2 from the germline V gene are GTSNPN and SVGIG (reference sequence). The CDR3 DNA reads as TGTGCCTGGAGTGAACTCTATGGCTACACCTTC. Residues: CAWSELYGYTF.